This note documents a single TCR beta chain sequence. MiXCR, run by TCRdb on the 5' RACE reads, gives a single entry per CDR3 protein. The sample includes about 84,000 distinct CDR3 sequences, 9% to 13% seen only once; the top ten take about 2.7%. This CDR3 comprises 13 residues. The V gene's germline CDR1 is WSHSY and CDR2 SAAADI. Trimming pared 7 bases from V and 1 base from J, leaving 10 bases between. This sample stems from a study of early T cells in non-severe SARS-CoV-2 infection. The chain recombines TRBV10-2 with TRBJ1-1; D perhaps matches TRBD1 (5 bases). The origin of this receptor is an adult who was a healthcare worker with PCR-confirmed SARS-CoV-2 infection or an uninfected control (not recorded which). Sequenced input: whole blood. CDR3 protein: CASTQTENTEAFF. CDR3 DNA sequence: TGCGCCAGCACTCAGACAGAGAACACTGAAGCTTTCTTT.